The entry below describes one TCR beta chain. Its matching antigen is unknown. The time point here: cycle 4 day 1 (C4D1), after less than 7 weeks of nivolumab. Every one of the patients relapsed after autologous stem cell transplantation (brentuximab vedotin exposure was variable). This sample was included in a study of PD-1 blockade in classical Hodgkin lymphoma. Study overall: Nivolumab 3 mg/kg was given intravenously every 2 weeks. Findings and caveats of the study: By cycle point C4D1, TCR diversity had risen significantly in CD4+ cells (but not CD8+ cells). Any patient who commenced nivolumab under 1 year after ASCT was excluded. Complete responders' diversity at baseline resembled that of newly diagnosed patients.

Using immunoSEQ multiplex PCR, the repertoire was profiled, and TCRdb retains in-frame clones only, with some absent. Of 40,000 to 55,000 clones in the sample, roughly three quarters were seen once. V shed 7 bases and J shed 1 base, with 13 bases lying between them. The germline gives CDR1 MNHEY, CDR2 SVGAGI. This CDR3 has 14 residues. The starting material was peripheral blood mononuclear cells (PBMCs), obtained before the fourth cycle of nivolumab. The sequence came from a human donor with classical Hodgkin lymphoma. The V gene is TRBV6-5, the J gene TRBJ1-2; D perhaps matches TRBD1 (5 bases). The CDR3 sequence: CASKPGPDNYGYTF. Written as DNA, the CDR3 is TGTGCCAGCAAACCGGGACCGGATAACTATGGCTACACCTTC.